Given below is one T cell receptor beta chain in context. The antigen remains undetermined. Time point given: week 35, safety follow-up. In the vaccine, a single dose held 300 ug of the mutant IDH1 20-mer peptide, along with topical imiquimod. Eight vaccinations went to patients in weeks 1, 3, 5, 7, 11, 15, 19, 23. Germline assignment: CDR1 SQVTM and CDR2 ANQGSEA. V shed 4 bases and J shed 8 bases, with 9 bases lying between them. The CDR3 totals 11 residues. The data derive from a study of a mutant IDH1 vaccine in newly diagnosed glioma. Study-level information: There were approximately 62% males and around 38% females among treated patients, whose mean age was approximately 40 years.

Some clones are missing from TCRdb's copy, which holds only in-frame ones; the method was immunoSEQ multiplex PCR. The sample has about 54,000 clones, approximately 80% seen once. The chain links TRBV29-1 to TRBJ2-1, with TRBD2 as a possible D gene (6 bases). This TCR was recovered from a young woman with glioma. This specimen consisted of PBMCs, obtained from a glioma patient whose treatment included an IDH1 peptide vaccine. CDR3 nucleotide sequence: TGCAGCGTTGGCGAGCGGGATGAGCAGTTCTTC. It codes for CSVGERDEQFF.